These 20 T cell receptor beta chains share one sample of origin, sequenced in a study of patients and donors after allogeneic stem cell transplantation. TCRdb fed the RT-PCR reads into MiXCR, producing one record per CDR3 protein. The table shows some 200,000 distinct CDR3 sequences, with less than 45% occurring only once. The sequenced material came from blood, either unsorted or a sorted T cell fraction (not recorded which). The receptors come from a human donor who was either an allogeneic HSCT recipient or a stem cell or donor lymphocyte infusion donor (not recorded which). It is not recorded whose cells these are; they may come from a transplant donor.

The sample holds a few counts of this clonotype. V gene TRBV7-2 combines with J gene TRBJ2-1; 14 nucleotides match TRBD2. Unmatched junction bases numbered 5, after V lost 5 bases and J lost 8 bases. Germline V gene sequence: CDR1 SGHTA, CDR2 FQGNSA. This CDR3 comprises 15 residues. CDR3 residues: CASSQGLAGVHEQFF. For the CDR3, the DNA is TGTGCCAGCAGCCAGGGACTAGCGGGAGTACATGAGCAGTTCTTC.

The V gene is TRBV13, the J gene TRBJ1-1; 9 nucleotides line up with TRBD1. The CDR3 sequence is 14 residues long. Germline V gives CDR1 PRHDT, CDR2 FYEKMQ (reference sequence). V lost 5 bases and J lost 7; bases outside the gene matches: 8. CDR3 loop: CASSERTGADEAFF. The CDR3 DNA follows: TGTGCCAGCAGCGAACGGACAGGGGCTGATGAAGCTTTCTTT.

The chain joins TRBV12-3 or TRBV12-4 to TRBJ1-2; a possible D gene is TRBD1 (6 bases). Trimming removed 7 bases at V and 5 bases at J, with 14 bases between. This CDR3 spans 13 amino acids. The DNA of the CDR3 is TGTGCCAGCACGGGGGGGCTCGTTTATGGCTACACCTTC. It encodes CASTGGLVYGYTF.

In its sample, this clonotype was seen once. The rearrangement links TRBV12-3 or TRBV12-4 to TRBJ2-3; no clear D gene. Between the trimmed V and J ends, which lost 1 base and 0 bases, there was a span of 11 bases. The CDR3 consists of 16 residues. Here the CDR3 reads CASSLGPNPSTDTQYF. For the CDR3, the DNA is TGTGCCAGCAGTTTAGGCCCTAACCCAAGCACAGATACGCAGTATTTT.

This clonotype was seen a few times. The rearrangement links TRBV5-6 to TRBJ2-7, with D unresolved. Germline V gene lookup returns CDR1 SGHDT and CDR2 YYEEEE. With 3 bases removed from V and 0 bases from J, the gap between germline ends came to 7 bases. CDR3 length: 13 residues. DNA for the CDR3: TGTGCCAGCAGCTCTGACTTCTCCTACGAGCAGTACTTC. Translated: CASSSDFSYEQYF. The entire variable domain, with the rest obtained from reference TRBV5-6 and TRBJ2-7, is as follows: DAGVTQSPTHLIKTRGQQVTLRCSPKSGHDTVSWYQQALGQGPQFIFQYYEEEERQRGNFPDRFSGHQFPNYSSELNVNALLLGDSALYLCASSSDFSYEQYFGPGTRLTVT.

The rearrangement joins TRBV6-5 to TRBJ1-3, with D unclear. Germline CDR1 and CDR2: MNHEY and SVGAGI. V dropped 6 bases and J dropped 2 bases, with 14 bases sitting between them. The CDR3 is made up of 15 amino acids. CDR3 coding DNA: TGTGCCAGCAGCCCACAGTCCCCAGCTGGAAACACCATATATTTT. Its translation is CASSPQSPAGNTIYF.

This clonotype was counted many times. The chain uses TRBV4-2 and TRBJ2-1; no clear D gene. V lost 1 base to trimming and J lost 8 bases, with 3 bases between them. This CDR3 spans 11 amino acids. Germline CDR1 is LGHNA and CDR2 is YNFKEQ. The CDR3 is CASSQADEQFF. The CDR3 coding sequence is TGTGCCAGCAGCCAAGCTGATGAGCAGTTCTTC.

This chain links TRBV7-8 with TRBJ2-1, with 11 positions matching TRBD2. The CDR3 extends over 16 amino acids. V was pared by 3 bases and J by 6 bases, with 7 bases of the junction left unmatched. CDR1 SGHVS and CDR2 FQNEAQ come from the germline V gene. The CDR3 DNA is TGTGCCAGCAGCTTCCCTGTAGCGGGAGGGGGCAATGAGCAGTTCTTC. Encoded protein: CASSFPVAGGGNEQFF.

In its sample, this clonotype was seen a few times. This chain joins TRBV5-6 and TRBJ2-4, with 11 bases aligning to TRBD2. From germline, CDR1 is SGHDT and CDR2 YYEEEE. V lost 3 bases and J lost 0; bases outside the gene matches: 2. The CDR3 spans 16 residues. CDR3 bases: TGTGCCAGCAGCTCACTAGCGGGAGAAGCCAAAAACATTCAGTACTTC. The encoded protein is CASSSLAGEAKNIQYF.

The CDR3: CASSHGGAVLSYGYTF. The CDR3 nucleotides read TGTGCCAGCAGCCATGGGGGAGCCGTTCTCAGCTATGGCTACACCTTC. J is TRBJ1-2 and V is TRBV4-2, with D tentatively TRBD1 (5 bases). The CDR3 contains 16 residues. CDR1 and CDR2 (germline): LGHNA, YNFKEQ. V shed 3 bases and J shed 4 bases, with 18 bases lying between them.

The CDR3 region is CASSYSGQGARGNQPQHF. Here the CDR3 DNA reads TGTGCCAGCAGTTACTCAGGGCAGGGGGCAAGAGGCAATCAGCCCCAGCATTTT. The chain uses TRBV6-6 and TRBJ1-5, with 8 bases lining up with TRBD1. The CDR3 spans 18 residues. The J segment lost 2 bases and the V segment lost 0 bases, leaving 9 bases of the junction unmatched. Germline CDR1 reads MNHNY; CDR2 reads SVGAGI (reference sequence).

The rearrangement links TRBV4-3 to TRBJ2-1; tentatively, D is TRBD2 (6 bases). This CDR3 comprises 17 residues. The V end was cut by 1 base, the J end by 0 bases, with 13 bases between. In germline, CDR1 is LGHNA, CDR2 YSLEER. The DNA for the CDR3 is TGCGCCAGCAGCCAAGGAGAGCGGGCAAGCTCCTACAATGAGCAGTTCTTC. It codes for CASSQGERASSYNEQFF.

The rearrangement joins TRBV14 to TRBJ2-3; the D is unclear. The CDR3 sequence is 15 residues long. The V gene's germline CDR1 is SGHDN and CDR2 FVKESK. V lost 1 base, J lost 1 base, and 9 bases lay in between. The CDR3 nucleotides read TGTGCCAGCAGCCAAGGTGGATTCGGCACAGATACGCAGTATTTT. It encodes CASSQGGFGTDTQYF.

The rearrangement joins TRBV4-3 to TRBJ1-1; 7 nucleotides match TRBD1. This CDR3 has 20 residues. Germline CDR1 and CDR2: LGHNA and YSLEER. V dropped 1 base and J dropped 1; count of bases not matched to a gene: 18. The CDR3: CASSQGSGGQPGATNTEAFF. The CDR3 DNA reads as TGCGCCAGCAGCCAAGGATCAGGGGGTCAACCCGGGGCGACGAACACTGAAGCTTTCTTT.

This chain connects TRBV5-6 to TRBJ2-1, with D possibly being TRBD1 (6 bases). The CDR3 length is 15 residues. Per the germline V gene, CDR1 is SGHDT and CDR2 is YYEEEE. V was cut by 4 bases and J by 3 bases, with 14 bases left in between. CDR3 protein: CASSQTGLIYNEQFF. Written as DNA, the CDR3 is TGTGCCAGCAGCCAGACAGGCCTAATCTACAATGAGCAGTTCTTC.

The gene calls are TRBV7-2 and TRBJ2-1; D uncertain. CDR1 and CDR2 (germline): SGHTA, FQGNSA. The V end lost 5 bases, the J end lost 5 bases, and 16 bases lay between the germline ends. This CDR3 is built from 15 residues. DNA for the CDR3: TGTGCCAGCAGCCGTTCGGGTCGTTACGACAATGAGCAGTTCTTC. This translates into CASSRSGRYDNEQFF.

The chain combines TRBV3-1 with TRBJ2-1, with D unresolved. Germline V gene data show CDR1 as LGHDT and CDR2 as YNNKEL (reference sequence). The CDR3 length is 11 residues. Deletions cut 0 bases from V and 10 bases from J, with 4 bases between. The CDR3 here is CASSQEREQFF. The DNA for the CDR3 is TGTGCCAGCAGCCAAGAAAGGGAGCAGTTCTTC.

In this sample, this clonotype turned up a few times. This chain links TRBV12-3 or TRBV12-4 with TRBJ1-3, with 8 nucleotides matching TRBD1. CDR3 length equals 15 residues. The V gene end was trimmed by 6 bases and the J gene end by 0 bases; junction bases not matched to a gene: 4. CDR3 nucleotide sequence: TGTGCCAGCAGCCCGACAGGGGTCTCTGGAAACACCATATATTTT. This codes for CASSPTGVSGNTIYF.

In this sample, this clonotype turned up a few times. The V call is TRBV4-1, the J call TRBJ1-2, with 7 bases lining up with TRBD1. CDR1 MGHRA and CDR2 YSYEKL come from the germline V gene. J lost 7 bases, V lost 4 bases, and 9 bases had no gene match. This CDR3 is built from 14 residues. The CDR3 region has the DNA TGCGCCAGCAGCCCGCTACAGGGGAGGTCTGGCTACACCTTC. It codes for CASSPLQGRSGYTF.

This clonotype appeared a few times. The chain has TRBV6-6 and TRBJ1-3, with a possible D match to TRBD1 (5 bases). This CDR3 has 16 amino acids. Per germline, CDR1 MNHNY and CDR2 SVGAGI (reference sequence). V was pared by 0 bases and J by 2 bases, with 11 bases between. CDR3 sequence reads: CASSYSNAGTGNTIYF. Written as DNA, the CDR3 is TGTGCCAGCAGTTACTCGAACGCAGGGACTGGAAACACCATATATTTT.